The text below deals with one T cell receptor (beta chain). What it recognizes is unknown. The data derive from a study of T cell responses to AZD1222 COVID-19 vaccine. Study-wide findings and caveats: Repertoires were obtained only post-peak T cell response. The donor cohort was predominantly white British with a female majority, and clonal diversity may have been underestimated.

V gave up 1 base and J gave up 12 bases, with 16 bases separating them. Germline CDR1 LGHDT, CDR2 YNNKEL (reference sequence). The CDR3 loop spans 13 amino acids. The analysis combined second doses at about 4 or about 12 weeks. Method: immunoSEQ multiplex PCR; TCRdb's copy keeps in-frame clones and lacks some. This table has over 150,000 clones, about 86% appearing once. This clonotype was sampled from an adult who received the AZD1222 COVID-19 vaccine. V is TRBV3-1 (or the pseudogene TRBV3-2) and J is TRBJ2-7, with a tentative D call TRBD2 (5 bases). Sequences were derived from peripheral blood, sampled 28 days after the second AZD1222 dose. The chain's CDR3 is CASSQGTVGVPYF. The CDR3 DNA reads TGTGCCAGCAGCCAAGGGACCGTCGGGGTTCCGTACTTC.